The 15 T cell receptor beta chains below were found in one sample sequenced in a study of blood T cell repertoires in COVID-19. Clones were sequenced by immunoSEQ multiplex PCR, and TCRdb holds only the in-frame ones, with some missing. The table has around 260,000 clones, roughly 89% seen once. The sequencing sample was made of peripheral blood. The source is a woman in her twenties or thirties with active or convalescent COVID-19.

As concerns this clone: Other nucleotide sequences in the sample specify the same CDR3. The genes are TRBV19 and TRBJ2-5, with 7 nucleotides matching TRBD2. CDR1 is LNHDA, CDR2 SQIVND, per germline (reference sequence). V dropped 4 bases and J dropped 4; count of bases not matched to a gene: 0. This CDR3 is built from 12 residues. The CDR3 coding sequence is TGTGCCAGTAGTACGGGGGGAGAGACCCAGTACTTC. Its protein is CASSTGGETQYF.

The CDR3 reads CASSLYRFSGANVLTF. The CDR3 bases are TGTGCCAGCAGCTTATATCGGTTCTCTGGGGCCAACGTCCTGACTTTC. The chain joins TRBV7-8 to TRBJ2-6, with D hard to call. Germline values: CDR1 SGHVS, CDR2 FQNEAQ. Trimming left V 2 bases short and J 0 bases short, with 8 bases between. The length of the CDR3 is 16 residues. Variable domain in full (rest from reference TRBV7-8 and TRBJ2-6): GAGVSQSPRYKVAKRGQDVALRCDPISGHVSLFWYQQALGQGPEFLTYFQNEAQLDKSGLPSDRFFAERPEGSVSTLKIQRTQQEDSAVYLCASSLYRFSGANVLTFGAGSRLTVL.

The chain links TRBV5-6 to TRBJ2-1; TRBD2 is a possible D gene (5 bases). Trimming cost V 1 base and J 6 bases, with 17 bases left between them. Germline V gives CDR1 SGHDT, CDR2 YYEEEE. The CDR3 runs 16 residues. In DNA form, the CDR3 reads TGTGCCAGCAGCTTGTCGACCGGGGTTTACGTCAATGAGCAGTTCTTC. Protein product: CASSLSTGVYVNEQFF.

CDR3 in DNA: TGTGCCAGCAGCCCGGGGTCGATCTCTTATAATTCACCCCTCCACTTT. Protein: CASSPGSISYNSPLHF. V is TRBV7-8 and J is TRBJ1-6; D unclear. The CDR3 extends over 16 amino acids. The V and J ends lost 5 bases and 4 bases respectively, with 15 bases between them. Per the germline V gene, CDR1 is SGHVS and CDR2 is FQNEAQ.

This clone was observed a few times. CDR3 sequence: CASIWDAGGKFYGYTF. Here the CDR3 DNA reads TGTGCCAGCATTTGGGACGCAGGGGGCAAGTTTTATGGCTACACCTTC. The chain is built from TRBV21-1 and TRBJ1-2; the table's TRBD1 call for D was not verified on the DNA. TRBV21-1 is listed as a pseudogene. The CDR3 runs 16 residues.

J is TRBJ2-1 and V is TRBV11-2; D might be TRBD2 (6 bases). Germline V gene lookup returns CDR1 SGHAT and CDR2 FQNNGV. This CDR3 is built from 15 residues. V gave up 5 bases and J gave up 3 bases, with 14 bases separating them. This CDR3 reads CASSPLGGNYNEQFF. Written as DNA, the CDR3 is TGTGCCAGCAGCCCTCTGGGGGGTAACTACAATGAGCAGTTCTTC.

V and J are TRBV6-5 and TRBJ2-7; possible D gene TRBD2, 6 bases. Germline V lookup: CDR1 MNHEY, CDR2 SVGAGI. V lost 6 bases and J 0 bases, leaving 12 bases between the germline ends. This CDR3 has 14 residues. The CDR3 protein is CASSGGGGSYEQYF. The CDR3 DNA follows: TGTGCCAGCAGCGGGGGAGGAGGCTCCTACGAGCAGTACTTC.

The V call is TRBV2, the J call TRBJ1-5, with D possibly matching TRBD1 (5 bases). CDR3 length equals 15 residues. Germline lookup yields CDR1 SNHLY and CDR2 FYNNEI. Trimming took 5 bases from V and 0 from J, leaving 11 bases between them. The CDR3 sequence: CASSLTAYSNQPQHF. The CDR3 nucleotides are TGTGCCAGCAGTCTGACAGCATATAGCAATCAGCCCCAGCATTTT.

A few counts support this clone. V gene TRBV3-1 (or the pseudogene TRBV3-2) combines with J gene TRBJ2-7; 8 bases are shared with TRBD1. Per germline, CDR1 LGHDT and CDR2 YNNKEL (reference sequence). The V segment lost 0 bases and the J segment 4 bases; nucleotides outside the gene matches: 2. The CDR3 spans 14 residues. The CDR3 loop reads CASSQDGDRYEQYF. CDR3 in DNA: TGTGCCAGCAGCCAAGATGGGGACAGGTACGAGCAGTACTTC.

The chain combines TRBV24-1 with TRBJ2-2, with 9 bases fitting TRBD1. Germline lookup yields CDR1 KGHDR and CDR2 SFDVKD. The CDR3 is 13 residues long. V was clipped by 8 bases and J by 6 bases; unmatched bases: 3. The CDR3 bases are TGTGCCACCACAACAGGGGGCGCCGGGGAGCTGTTTTTT. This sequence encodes CATTTGGAGELFF.

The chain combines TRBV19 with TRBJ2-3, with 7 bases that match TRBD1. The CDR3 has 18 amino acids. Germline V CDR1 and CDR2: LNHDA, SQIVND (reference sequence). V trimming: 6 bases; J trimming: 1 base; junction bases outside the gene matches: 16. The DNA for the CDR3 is TGTGCCAGTAGCCGTAGGTTAGGGGGCCAACCGGGCACAGATACGCAGTATTTT. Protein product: CASSRRLGGQPGTDTQYF.

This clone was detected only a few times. CDR3 residues: CASSQRWTGTGGYTF. CDR3 sequence (DNA): TGTGCCAGCAGCCAGAGGTGGACGGGTACAGGAGGCTACACCTTC. This chain links TRBV14 with TRBJ1-2, with D maybe TRBD1 (5 bases). There are 15 residues in the CDR3. CDR1 and CDR2 from the germline V gene are SGHDN and FVKESK. Trimming left V 3 bases short and J 8 bases short, with 19 bases between. The full variable domain, its missing parts supplied by reference TRBV14 and TRBJ1-2, is EAGVTQFPSHSVIEKGQTVTLRCDPISGHDNLYWYRRVMGKEIKFLLHFVKESKQDESGMPNNRFLAERTGGTYSTLKVQPAELEDSGVYFCASSQRWTGTGGYTFGSGTRLTVV.

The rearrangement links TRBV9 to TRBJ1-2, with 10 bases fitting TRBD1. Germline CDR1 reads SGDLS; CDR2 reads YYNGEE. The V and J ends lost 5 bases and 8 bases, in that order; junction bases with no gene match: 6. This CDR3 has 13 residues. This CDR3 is CASRPTGGAGYTF. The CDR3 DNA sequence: TGTGCCAGCAGGCCGACAGGGGGCGCGGGCTACACCTTC.

The CDR3 nucleotides are TGTGCCAGCAGTGATGGGCTAGCGGGGTTTCAAGAGACCCAGTACTTC. As protein: CASSDGLAGFQETQYF. V gene TRBV2 combines with J gene TRBJ2-5; 9 bases match TRBD2. The trim removed 3 bases at V and 2 bases at J, leaving 7 bases unmatched. The CDR3 is 16 amino acids. Germline V CDR1 and CDR2: SNHLY, FYNNEI.

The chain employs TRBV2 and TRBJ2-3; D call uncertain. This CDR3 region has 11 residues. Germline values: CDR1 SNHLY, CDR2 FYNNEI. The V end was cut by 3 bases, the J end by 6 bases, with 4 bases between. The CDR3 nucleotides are TGTGCCAGCAGTGACAGGGATACGCAGTATTTT. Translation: CASSDRDTQYF.